Described below is a single TCR beta chain sequence and its context. At the DNA level, this CDR3 is encoded by other sequences in the same sample as well. The record originates from a study of shared clonotypes between healthy human individuals. This CDR3 is built from 14 residues. CDR1 and CDR2 from the germline V gene are SGHTA and FQGTGA. J lost 0 bases, V lost 5 bases, and 1 base had no gene match. The protocol was immunoSEQ multiplex PCR, while the TCRdb copy is restricted to in-frame clones and leaves out a portion. This sample has some 2,500,000 clones, with 80% to 95% found just once. The receptor was derived from a man aged 18 to 30 in good health. Some clones in this sample may be carry-over from other donors' samples. The rearrangement uses TRBV7-3 and TRBJ2-3, with 8 bases lining up with TRBD2. The material sequenced was naive CD4+ T cells from PBMCs. Stated subset: CD45RA+ positively selected. The CDR3 loop reads CASSRGGSTDTQYF. CDR3 DNA sequence: TGTGCCAGCAGCCGGGGGGGTAGCACAGATACGCAGTATTTT.